This entry is about one T cell receptor beta chain. The data were obtained in a study of T cell changes during pregnancy in multiple sclerosis. Sequenced by immunoSEQ multiplex PCR; TCRdb stores in-frame clones only, minus some. The sample includes around 50,000 clones, 91% of them seen just once. Per the germline V gene, CDR1 is MNHEY and CDR2 is SVGAGI. Losses at the gene ends were 4 bases for V and 7 bases for J; bases not matched to a gene: 13. There are 15 residues in the CDR3. The material was peripheral blood, obtained after pregnancy. V gene TRBV6-5 combines with J gene TRBJ2-7, with 7 bases matching TRBD1. This clonotype was obtained from a female donor in good health, enrolled as a control in a pregnancy study. CDR3 sequence: CASSSRTGPRREQYF. In DNA form, the CDR3 reads TGTGCCAGCAGTTCAAGGACAGGCCCACGGAGGGAGCAGTACTTC.